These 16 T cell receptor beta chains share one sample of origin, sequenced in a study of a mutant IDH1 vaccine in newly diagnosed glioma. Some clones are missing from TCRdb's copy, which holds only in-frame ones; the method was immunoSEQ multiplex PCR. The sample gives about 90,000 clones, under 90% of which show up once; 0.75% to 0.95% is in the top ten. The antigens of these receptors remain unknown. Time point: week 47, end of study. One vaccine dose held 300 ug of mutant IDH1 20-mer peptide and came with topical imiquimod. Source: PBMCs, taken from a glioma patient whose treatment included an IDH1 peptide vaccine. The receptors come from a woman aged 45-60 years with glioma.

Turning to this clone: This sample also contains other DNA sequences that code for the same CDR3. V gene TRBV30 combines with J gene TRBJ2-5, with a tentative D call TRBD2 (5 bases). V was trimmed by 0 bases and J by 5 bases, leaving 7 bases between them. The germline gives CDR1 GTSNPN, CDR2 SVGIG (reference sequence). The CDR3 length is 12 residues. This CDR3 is CAWSVLGETQYF. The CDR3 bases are TGTGCCTGGAGTGTACTAGGGGAGACCCAGTACTTC.

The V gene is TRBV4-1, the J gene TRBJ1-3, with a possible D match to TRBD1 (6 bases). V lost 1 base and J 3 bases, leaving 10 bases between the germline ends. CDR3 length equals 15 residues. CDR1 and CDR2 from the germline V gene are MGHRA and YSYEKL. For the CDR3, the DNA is TGCGCCAGCAGCCAAGGGGGGCATGGTGGAAACACCATATATTTT. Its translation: CASSQGGHGGNTIYF.

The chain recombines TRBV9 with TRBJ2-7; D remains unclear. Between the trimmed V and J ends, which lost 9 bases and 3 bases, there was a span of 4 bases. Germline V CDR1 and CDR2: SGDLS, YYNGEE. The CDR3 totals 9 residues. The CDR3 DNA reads TGTGCCACTGTCTACGAGCAGTACTTC. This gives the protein CATVYEQYF.

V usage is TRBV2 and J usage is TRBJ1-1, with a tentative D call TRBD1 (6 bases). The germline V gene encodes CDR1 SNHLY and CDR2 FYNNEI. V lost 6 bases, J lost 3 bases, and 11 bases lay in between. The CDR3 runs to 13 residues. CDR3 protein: CASRRGLDTEAFF. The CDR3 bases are TGTGCCAGCAGGAGGGGGTTGGACACTGAAGCTTTCTTT.

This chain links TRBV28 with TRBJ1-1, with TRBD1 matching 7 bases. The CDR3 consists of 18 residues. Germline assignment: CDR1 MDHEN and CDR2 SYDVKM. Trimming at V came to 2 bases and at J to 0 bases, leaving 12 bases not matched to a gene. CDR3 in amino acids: CASSLKSGQRVLNTEAFF. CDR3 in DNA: TGTGCCAGCAGTTTAAAGTCGGGACAGCGCGTTCTGAACACTGAAGCTTTCTTT.

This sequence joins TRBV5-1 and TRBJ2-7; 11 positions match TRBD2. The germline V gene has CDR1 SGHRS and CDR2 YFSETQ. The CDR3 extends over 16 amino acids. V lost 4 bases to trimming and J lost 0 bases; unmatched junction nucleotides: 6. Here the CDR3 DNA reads TGCGCCAGCAGCCCGACTAGCGGGATTGGCTCCTACGAGCAGTACTTC. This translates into CASSPTSGIGSYEQYF.

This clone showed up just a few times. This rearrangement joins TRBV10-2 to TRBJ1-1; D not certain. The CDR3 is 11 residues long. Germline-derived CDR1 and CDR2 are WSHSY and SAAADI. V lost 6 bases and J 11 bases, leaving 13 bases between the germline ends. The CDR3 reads CASRGQVLAFF. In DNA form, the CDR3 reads TGCGCCAGCAGAGGGCAGGTGCTGGCTTTCTTT.

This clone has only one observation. CDR3 in amino acids: CASSPLGIAGVNEQFF. CDR3 in DNA: TGTGCCAGCAGCCCCCTAGGGATAGCGGGAGTCAATGAGCAGTTCTTC. This rearrangement joins TRBV7-9 to TRBJ2-1; 9 bases agree with TRBD2. Germline values: CDR1 SEHNR, CDR2 FQNEAQ (reference sequence). Trimming cost V 5 bases and J 6 bases; bases outside gene matches: 11. This CDR3 region has 16 residues.

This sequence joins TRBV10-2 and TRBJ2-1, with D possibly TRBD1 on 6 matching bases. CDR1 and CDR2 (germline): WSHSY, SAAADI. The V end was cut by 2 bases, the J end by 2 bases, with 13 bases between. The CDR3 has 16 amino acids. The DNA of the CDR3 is TGCGCCAGCAGTGAGAAGCAGGGGCGCACCTACAATGAGCAGTTCTTC. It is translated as CASSEKQGRTYNEQFF.

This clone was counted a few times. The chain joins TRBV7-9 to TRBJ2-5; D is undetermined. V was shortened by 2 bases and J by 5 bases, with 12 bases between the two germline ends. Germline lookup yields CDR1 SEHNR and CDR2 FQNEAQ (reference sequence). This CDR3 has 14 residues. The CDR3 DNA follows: TGTGCCAGCAGCTTACTGCTCTTCGGGGAGACCCAGTACTTC. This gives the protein CASSLLLFGETQYF.

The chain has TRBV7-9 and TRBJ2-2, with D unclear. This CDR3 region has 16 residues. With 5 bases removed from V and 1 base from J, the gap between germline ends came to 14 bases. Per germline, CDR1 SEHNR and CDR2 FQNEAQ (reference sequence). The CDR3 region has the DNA TGTGCCAGCAGCCCACTCGGGCGGCGGAACACCGGGGAGCTGTTTTTT. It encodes CASSPLGRRNTGELFF.

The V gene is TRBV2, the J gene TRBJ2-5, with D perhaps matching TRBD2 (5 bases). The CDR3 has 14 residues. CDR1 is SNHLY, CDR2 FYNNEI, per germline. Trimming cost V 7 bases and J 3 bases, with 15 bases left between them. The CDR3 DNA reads TGTGCCAGCATCCCTAACGGGGTGGAAGAGACCCAGTACTTC. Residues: CASIPNGVEETQYF.

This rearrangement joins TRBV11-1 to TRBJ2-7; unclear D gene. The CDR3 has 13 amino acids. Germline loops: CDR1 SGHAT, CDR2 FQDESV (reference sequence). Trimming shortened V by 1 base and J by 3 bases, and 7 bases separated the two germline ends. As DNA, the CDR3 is TGTGCCAGCAGCTTAGGTGCGCTCTACGAGCAGTACTTC. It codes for CASSLGALYEQYF.

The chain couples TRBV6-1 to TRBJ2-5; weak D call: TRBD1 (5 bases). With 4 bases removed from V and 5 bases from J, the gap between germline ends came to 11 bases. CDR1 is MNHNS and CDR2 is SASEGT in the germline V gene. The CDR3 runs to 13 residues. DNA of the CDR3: TGTGCCAGCAGTGGATCAGGGATTGAGACCCAGTACTTC. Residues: CASSGSGIETQYF.

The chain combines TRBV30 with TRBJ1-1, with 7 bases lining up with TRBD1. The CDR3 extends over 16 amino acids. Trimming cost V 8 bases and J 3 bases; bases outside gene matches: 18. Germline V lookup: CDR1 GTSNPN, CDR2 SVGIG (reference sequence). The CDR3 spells CAGQGGSGGDDTEAFF. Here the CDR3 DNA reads TGTGCCGGACAAGGGGGCTCAGGCGGCGATGACACTGAAGCTTTCTTT.

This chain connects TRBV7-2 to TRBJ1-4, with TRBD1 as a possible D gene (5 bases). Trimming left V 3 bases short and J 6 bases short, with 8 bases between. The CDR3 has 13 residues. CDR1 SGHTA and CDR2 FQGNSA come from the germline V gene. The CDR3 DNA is TGTGCCAGCAGCTTGGGGCCCTATGAAAAACTGTTTTTT. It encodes CASSLGPYEKLFF.